This TCR beta chain was identified during a study of control samples from healthy donors and cancer patients. Sequencing used immunoSEQ multiplex PCR; TCRdb keeps in-frame clones, though not all of them. This table has about 63,000 clones, roughly 85% appearing once. CDR3 length: 15 residues. The V gene lost 4 bases and the J gene lost 0 bases, with 15 bases spanning the gap. Germline loops: CDR1 GTSNPN, CDR2 SVGIG (reference sequence). The sample comprised blood. The chain is built from TRBV30 and TRBJ1-2, with D possibly being TRBD1 (6 bases). The receptor's source is a man in his forties in good health. The CDR3 sequence is CAWTRGLDTNYGYTF. The CDR3 DNA reads as TGTGCCTGGACGCGGGGGCTGGACACTAACTATGGCTACACCTTC.